A selection of T cell receptor beta chains follows, all from one sample in a study of cytomegalovirus exposure and HLA in healthy donors. Produced via immunoSEQ multiplex PCR; TCRdb's table is partial and in-frame only. There are over 100,000 clones in the sample; roughly two thirds occur only once, and about 2% lies in the top ten. Sequenced: PBMCs. These receptor sequences come from a woman in her twenties or thirties in good health and CMV-seronegative. Each CDR3 is given with its conserved first and last residue. A D gene is named only where the DNA matches it firmly. Size values are once, few and many counts, or a class for expanded clones, and some rows have none.

j_call d_call v_call clone_size cdr3_aa cdr3_nt
TRBJ2-3 TRBD2 TRBV5-1 NA CASSLRGLAGGRTDTQYF TGCGCCAGCAGCTTGAGGGGACTAGCGGGAGGTCGGACAGATACGCAGTATTTT
TRBJ2-5 NA TRBV7-2 few CASSLIRGGETQYF TGTGCCAGCAGCCTTATCAGGGGCGGGGAGACCCAGTACTTC
TRBJ1-1 TRBD1 TRBV7-9 NA CASSFRGAHTEAFF TGTGCCAGCAGCTTCAGGGGGGCCCACACTGAAGCTTTCTTT
TRBJ2-7 NA TRBV6-5 few CASSYSATGAYEQYF TGTGCCAGCAGTTACTCGGCGACGGGAGCATACGAGCAGTACTTC
TRBJ1-2 NA TRBV19 NA CASRPGGRNYGYTF TGTGCCAGTAGACCCGGAGGCAGGAACTATGGCTACACCTTC
TRBJ1-5 NA TRBV2 NA CASSEQASNQPQHF TGTGCCAGCAGTGAACAGGCTTCCAATCAGCCCCAGCATTTT
TRBJ1-2 TRBD1 TRBV25-1 NA CASRSDRGVYGYTF TGTGCCAGCAGGAGCGACAGGGGGGTATATGGCTACACCTTC
TRBJ2-2 NA TRBV7-9 NA CASTVNRETGELFF TGTGCCAGCACCGTAAACAGGGAAACCGGGGAGCTGTTTTTT
TRBJ2-1 NA TRBV30 NA CAWSAFNEQFF TGTGCCTGGAGTGCTTTCAATGAGCAGTTCTTC
TRBJ1-2 NA TRBV7-9 NA CASSPGGYGYTF TGTGCCAGCAGCCCGGGCGGGTATGGCTACACCTTC
TRBJ1-5 TRBD1 TRBV19 NA CASADRGRSEWHF TGTGCCAGTGCCGACAGGGGACGCTCGGAATGGCATTTT
TRBJ2-3 NA TRBV9 NA CASSVVPQNTDTQYF TGTGCCAGCAGCGTAGTGCCACAGAACACAGATACGCAGTATTTT
TRBJ2-5 TRBD2 TRBV5-6 NA CASSPAGGGETQYF TGTGCCAGCAGCCCGGCGGGCGGGGGAGAGACCCAGTACTTC
TRBJ2-1 TRBD2 TRBV28 NA CASRASGLAPSNEQFF TGTGCCAGCAGGGCATCAGGACTAGCACCCTCCAATGAGCAGTTCTTC
TRBJ2-7 TRBD1 TRBV16 NA CASSQGTGSYEQYF TGTGCCAGCAGCCAAGGGACAGGGTCCTACGAGCAGTACTTC
TRBJ2-7 NA TRBV9 NA CASSVEQGGGYEQYF TGTGCCAGCAGCGTAGAACAGGGGGGGGGATACGAGCAGTACTTC
TRBJ1-1 NA TRBV4-2 NA CASSQFIDSSTEAFF TGTGCCAGCAGCCAATTCATAGACAGTAGCACTGAAGCTTTCTTT
TRBJ2-1 TRBD2 TRBV11-2 NA CASSTRGTGGLAFRHEQFF TGTGCCAGCAGCACAAGGGGAACCGGCGGACTAGCGTTTCGTCATGAGCAGTTCTTC
TRBJ2-1 NA TRBV7-3 NA CASSSGSNEQFF TGTGCCAGCAGCTCCGGGTCCAATGAGCAGTTCTTC
TRBJ2-7 TRBD2 TRBV14 NA CASSLAGYEQYF TGTGCCAGCAGTCTAGCGGGCTACGAGCAGTACTTC
TRBJ1-1 TRBD1 TRBV15 NA CATAPGTGEGGTEAFF TGTGCCACCGCCCCGGGGACAGGGGAAGGGGGGACTGAAGCTTTCTTT
TRBJ2-3 NA TRBV18 NA CASSPDSFTDTQYF TGTGCCAGCTCACCCGACTCATTCACAGATACGCAGTATTTT
TRBJ2-1 NA TRBV28 NA CASSSGRTYNEQFF TGTGCCAGCAGCTCTGGGAGGACGTACAATGAGCAGTTCTTC
TRBJ2-7 NA TRBV27 NA CASSLSQGYEQYF TGTGCCAGCAGTTTATCACAGGGCTACGAGCAGTACTTC
TRBJ2-2 TRBD2 TRBV27 NA CASSLVWKSAGVNTGELFF TGTGCCAGCAGTTTGGTCTGGAAGTCCGCGGGAGTGAACACCGGGGAGCTGTTTTTT
TRBJ1-1 TRBD1 TRBV5-4 NA CASSQRQGPNTEAFF TGTGCCAGCAGCCAAAGACAGGGACCCAACACTGAAGCTTTCTTT
TRBJ2-1 NA TRBV5-6 NA CASSLGGFGDEQFF TGTGCCAGCAGCTTGGGAGGGTTCGGGGATGAGCAGTTCTTC
TRBJ1-5 NA TRBV11-3 NA CASSLPSDTPIQPQHF TGTGCCAGCAGCTTACCTTCAGACACCCCCATTCAGCCCCAGCATTTT
TRBJ2-7 TRBD1 TRBV28 few CASSRVEGAAYEQYF TGTGCCAGCAGTCGGGTTGAGGGGGCGGCGTACGAGCAGTACTTC
TRBJ2-2 NA TRBV28 NA CASSFLQGRSGELFF TGTGCCAGCAGTTTTTTACAGGGGAGGAGCGGGGAGCTGTTTTTT
TRBJ1-1 TRBD1 TRBV19 few CASSIDRDRGITEAFF TGTGCCAGTAGTATAGACAGGGACAGGGGGATCACTGAAGCTTTCTTT
TRBJ2-1 TRBD2 TRBV7-9 NA CASSSRLAGGDEQFF TGTGCCAGCAGCTCTCGTCTAGCGGGAGGAGATGAGCAGTTCTTC
TRBJ2-2 NA TRBV18 few CASSPGRGPSGSGELFF TGTGCCAGCTCACCTGGCCGCGGGCCATCAGGCAGCGGGGAGCTGTTTTTT
TRBJ2-7 NA TRBV5-4 NA CASSFQGTYEQYF TGTGCCAGCAGCTTTCAGGGAACCTACGAGCAGTACTTC
TRBJ2-1 TRBD2 TRBV28 NA CASSRLAGVLYNEQFF TGTGCCAGCAGCCGACTAGCGGGAGTGCTCTACAATGAGCAGTTCTTC
TRBJ1-5 TRBD1 TRBV4-1 few CASSTPGQGNQPQHF TGCGCCAGCAGCACACCGGGACAGGGTAATCAGCCCCAGCATTTT
TRBJ2-5 TRBD1 TRBV5-5 NA CASSFQGAETQYF TGTGCCAGCAGCTTCCAGGGGGCAGAGACCCAGTACTTC
TRBJ2-7 TRBD2 TRBV5-5 few CASSPQWEGVTSKRGQYF TGTGCCAGCAGCCCTCAATGGGAAGGTGTGACTAGCAAAAGGGGGCAGTACTTC
TRBJ1-1 NA TRBV10-1 NA CASSMEGTEAFF TGCGCCAGCAGTATGGAGGGCACTGAAGCTTTCTTT
TRBJ2-4 TRBD1 TRBV5-1 NA CASSLGWDRAKNIQYF TGCGCCAGCAGCTTGGGGTGGGACAGGGCCAAAAACATTCAGTACTTC
TRBJ2-1 NA TRBV5-4 NA CASSFTQTSWDEQFF TGTGCCAGCAGCTTTACCCAAACTAGTTGGGATGAGCAGTTCTTC
TRBJ1-1 NA TRBV4-1 NA CASSRLTGGTEAFF TGCGCCAGCAGCCGATTGACAGGCGGCACTGAAGCTTTCTTT
TRBJ1-4 NA TRBV5-1 few CASSLVGGVGEKLFF TGCGCCAGCAGCTTGGTCGGCGGGGTGGGTGAAAAACTGTTTTTT
TRBJ2-1 NA TRBV7-9 NA CASSERWGRGSYNEQFF TGTGCCAGCAGCGAAAGGTGGGGGCGCGGGTCCTACAATGAGCAGTTCTTC
TRBJ1-5 TRBD1 TRBV28 NA CASRDRTTRQPQHF TGTGCCAGCCGGGACAGGACGACGAGGCAGCCCCAGCATTTT
TRBJ2-7 TRBD1 TRBV28 NA CASSLGGQGASEQYF TGTGCCAGCAGTTTAGGGGGACAGGGTGCGAGCGAGCAGTACTTC